Listed below are T cell receptor beta chains from one sample, sequenced in a study of blood T cell repertoires in COVID-19. The repertoire was sequenced with immunoSEQ multiplex PCR; TCRdb's copy has only in-frame clones and lacks some. Of 200,000 to 300,000 clones listed, under 90% are singletons. The sample was peripheral blood. The receptors derive from a man aged 60 to 69 with acute or convalescent COVID-19. CDR3s include the opening cysteine and the closing phenylalanine or tryptophan. The D gene is left open where the match is weak. Clone size is not always given. Where it is, it says once, few, many or a class for expanded clones.

cdr3_aa	cdr3_nt	j_call	clone_size	d_call	v_call
CASIPAGTGADTQYF	TGTGCCAGCATCCCCGCCGGGACAGGGGCAGATACGCAGTATTTT	TRBJ2-3	-	TRBD1	TRBV28
CASSLTLGGNEQFF	TGCGCCAGCAGCCTGACTCTAGGAGGCAATGAGCAGTTCTTC	TRBJ2-1	-	-	TRBV5-1
CAWSVSVGADTQYF	TGTGCCTGGAGTGTATCTGTCGGGGCAGATACGCAGTATTTT	TRBJ2-3	-	-	TRBV30
CASSVEPDRRGSDTEAFF	TGTGCCAGCAGCGTAGAACCGGACCGAAGGGGGTCGGACACTGAAGCTTTCTTT	TRBJ1-1	-	-	TRBV9
CASSVAPGPYEQYF	TGTGCCAGCAGCGTAGCTCCAGGCCCCTACGAGCAGTACTTC	TRBJ2-7	-	-	TRBV9
CASSERDSSYEQYF	TGTGCCAGCAGTGAACGGGACAGCTCCTACGAGCAGTACTTC	TRBJ2-7	-	TRBD1	TRBV6-1
CASSYEDSSYNEQFF	TGTGCCAGCAGTTACGAAGACAGCTCCTACAATGAGCAGTTCTTC	TRBJ2-1	-	-	TRBV6-5
CATSDSYSNQPQHF	TGTGCCACCAGCGACAGCTATAGCAATCAGCCCCAGCATTTT	TRBJ1-5	-	-	TRBV24-1
CASSLGRSSYNEQFF	TGCGCCAGCAGCCTGGGCCGCAGCTCCTACAATGAGCAGTTCTTC	TRBJ2-1	-	-	TRBV4-3
CASSVRTGVEAFF	TGTGCCAGCAGTGTAAGGACAGGAGTGGAAGCTTTCTTT	TRBJ1-1	-	TRBD1	TRBV6-4
CSVDRTGARNEQFF	TGCAGCGTTGATCGGACAGGGGCTCGGAATGAGCAGTTCTTC	TRBJ2-1	-	TRBD1	TRBV29-1
CASSYSSGGSPYEQYF	TGTGCCAGCAGTTACTCTAGCGGGGGGTCGCCCTACGAGCAGTACTTC	TRBJ2-7	-	TRBD2	TRBV6-5
CSAGDRANYGYTF	TGCAGCGCTGGGGACAGAGCTAACTATGGCTACACCTTC	TRBJ1-2	-	TRBD1	TRBV29-1
CATSEAGRHEQYF	TGTGCCACCAGTGAAGCAGGGAGGCACGAGCAGTACTTC	TRBJ2-7	-	-	TRBV24-1
CSVGTPQETQYF	TGCAGCGTGGGGACACCGCAAGAGACCCAGTACTTC	TRBJ2-5	-	-	TRBV29-1
CASSTHGSGNTIYF	TGTGCCAGCAGCACCCACGGCTCTGGAAACACCATATATTTT	TRBJ1-3	-	-	TRBV7-9
CASSLDRVGSYEQYF	TGTGCCAGCAGCCTGGACAGGGTAGGGTCCTACGAGCAGTACTTC	TRBJ2-7	-	-	TRBV21-1
CASSKFTGGAYEQYF	TGTGCCAGTAGTAAATTTACAGGGGGTGCATACGAGCAGTACTTC	TRBJ2-7	-	TRBD1	TRBV19
CASSGALAGTGYEQYF	TGTGCCAGCAGTGGAGCCCTGGCCGGGACAGGATACGAGCAGTACTTC	TRBJ2-7	-	TRBD1	TRBV6-1
CASSPTQGVTDTQYF	TGTGCCAGCAGCCCCACCCAGGGGGTCACAGATACGCAGTATTTT	TRBJ2-3	-	TRBD1	TRBV7-9
CASSPYWGGLADQETQYF	TGTGCCAGCAGTCCCTATTGGGGGGGACTAGCGGACCAAGAGACCCAGTACTTC	TRBJ2-5	once	TRBD2	TRBV28
CASRLNRGAVYEQYF	TGTGCCAGCAGATTAAACAGGGGCGCGGTCTACGAGCAGTACTTC	TRBJ2-7	few	TRBD1	TRBV27
CASSYSPGQTYEQYF	TGTGCCAGCAGTTACAGTCCGGGACAGACCTACGAGCAGTACTTC	TRBJ2-7	-	TRBD1	TRBV6-5
CASSPYSGSTDTQYF	TGTGCCAGCTCACCTTATAGCGGTAGCACAGATACGCAGTATTTT	TRBJ2-3	-	-	TRBV18
CASSSTVSYEQYF	TGCGCCAGCAGCTCGACAGTCTCCTACGAGCAGTACTTC	TRBJ2-7	-	-	TRBV5-1
CASRNTYEQYF	TGTGCCAGCAGAAACACCTACGAGCAGTACTTC	TRBJ2-7	-	-	TRBV28
CASVSRGQASEAFF	TGTGCTAGTGTCTCCAGGGGGCAAGCGTCTGAAGCTTTCTTT	TRBJ1-1	-	TRBD1	TRBV12-5
CASSLGGGQPQHF	TGTGCCAGCAGCTTAGGCGGTGGCCAGCCCCAGCATTTT	TRBJ1-5	-	-	TRBV27